These 9 T cell receptor beta chains were sequenced from one sample in a study of metastatic and nonmetastatic thyroid tumors. Treatment of any kind had been given to no patient before thyroid surgery. TCRdb re-called the PCR reads via MiXCR. The sample lists 30,000 to 45,000 clones; 25% to 30% were seen once. Sequencing used blood. The receptors derive from a female donor with papillary thyroid cancer or a benign thyroid nodule (not recorded which). Some clones in this sample may be carry-over from other donors' samples.

For the CDR3, the DNA is TGCGCCAGCAGCCCCCTCCCGGACATGGCTAATGAAAAACTGTTTTTT. Translated, it gives CASSPLPDMANEKLFF. The chain joins TRBV5-1 to TRBJ1-4; weak D call: TRBD1 (5 bases). V shed 4 bases and J shed 3 bases, with 16 bases lying between them. Germline V gene data show CDR1 as SGHRS and CDR2 as YFSETQ. The CDR3 runs to 16 residues.

This clone has at least ten counts. The chain links TRBV15 to TRBJ2-1; the match to TRBD1 covers 10 bases. CDR1 is LNHNV and CDR2 is YYDKDF in the germline V gene (reference sequence). V lost 5 bases to trimming and J lost 9 bases; unmatched junction nucleotides: 7. This CDR3 spans 14 amino acids. The CDR3 DNA sequence: TGTGCCACCAGCGGAGGGACAGGGGTGGTTGAGCAGTTCTTC. This codes for CATSGGTGVVEQFF.

The table lists this clone with many counts. V and J are TRBV28 and TRBJ2-2; TRBD2 is a possible D gene (5 bases). The CDR3 has 18 residues. V lost 6 bases and J 7 bases, leaving 27 bases between the germline ends. Germline lookup yields CDR1 MDHEN and CDR2 SYDVKM. The CDR3 here is CASRSTVGVGFLDGELFF. Here the CDR3 DNA reads TGTGCCAGCAGATCGACCGTCGGGGTTGGGTTTCTTGACGGGGAGCTGTTTTTT.

By share, this clone ranks as medium-sized. The chain is built from TRBV28 and TRBJ1-1, with 8 bases matching TRBD1. V gave up 5 bases and J gave up 4 bases; unmatched junction bases: 12. Germline CDR1 MDHEN, CDR2 SYDVKM. The CDR3 has 16 residues. The CDR3 DNA reads as TGTGCCAGCAGTAGTTCAGGGGGCGAGAGGGGCACTGAAGCTTTCTTT. This encodes CASSSSGGERGTEAFF.

This clone appeared many times. The chain has TRBV29-1 and TRBJ1-1, with a possible D match to TRBD1 (5 bases). The CDR3 contains 13 residues. Trimming took off 3 bases at V and 4 bases at J, with 12 bases between the two ends. Germline values: CDR1 SQVTM, CDR2 ANQGSEA. The CDR3 nucleotides read TGCAGCGTTGAGCCCTTGGGGCCCACTGAAGCTTTCTTT. The encoded protein is CSVEPLGPTEAFF.

Of note for this clone: One end of the junction does not line up with germline, which may come from a read error. The chain employs TRBV2 and TRBJ2-7; TRBD2 matches at 11 bases. The CDR3 covers 16 residues. From germline, CDR1 is SNHLY and CDR2 FYNNEI. As DNA, the CDR3 is TGTGCCAACAGTCTTGGGACTAGCGGACCTTCCTGGGGGAAGTACTTC. Translating it yields CANSLGTSGPSWGKYF.

V usage is TRBV6-2 or TRBV6-3 and J usage is TRBJ1-1, with D hard to call. This CDR3 comprises 12 residues. The V gene lost 2 bases and the J gene lost 3 bases, with 4 bases spanning the gap. Germline assignment: CDR1 MNHEY and CDR2 SVGEGT. The DNA for the CDR3 is TGTGCCAGCAGTTACCTGTACACTGAAGCTTTCTTT. Protein product: CASSYLYTEAFF.

CDR3 protein: CASSSRDDDSYEQYF. CDR3 coding DNA: TGTGCCAGCAGTAGCCGGGACGACGACTCCTACGAGCAGTACTTC. The chain carries TRBV6-1 and TRBJ2-7, with D perhaps matching TRBD1 or TRBD2 (5 bases each). Deletions cut 5 bases from V and 0 bases from J, with 14 bases between. The V gene's germline CDR1 is MNHNS and CDR2 SASEGT. CDR3 size: 15 residues.

There are many counts of this clone. The chain carries TRBV5-1 and TRBJ1-2; D gene ambiguous. Trimming took off 0 bases at V and 1 base at J, with 13 bases between the two ends. This CDR3 has 16 residues. Looked up from germline, CDR1 is SGHRS and CDR2 is YFSETQ. CDR3 residues: CASSLAFGGDNYGYTF. For the CDR3, the DNA is TGCGCCAGCAGCTTGGCTTTTGGCGGGGATAACTATGGCTACACCTTC.